This T cell receptor (beta chain) is from a study of blood T cell repertoires in COVID-19. Overall study: Samples representing acute and convalescent COVID-19 were sourced from the United States, Italy and Spain.

V shed 5 bases and J shed 3 bases, with 16 bases lying between them. The CDR3 sequence is 16 residues long. From germline, CDR1 is MGHRA and CDR2 YSYEKL. As processed by the authors: Cell counts per sample came from amplifying reference gene primers. Assay used: immunoSEQ multiplex PCR; TCRdb lists only in-frame clones, some missing. V, J and clone size are taken as reported in that table, and D and trimming were inferred from the DNA itself. The sample includes about 89,000 clones, about 87% seen only once; the top ten take about 0.51%. This sequence was found in a man aged 60 to 75 with acute or convalescent COVID-19. This chain uses TRBV4-1 with TRBJ2-2; D remains unclear. Sequenced input: peripheral blood. CDR3 region: CASSGGLVVDTGELFF. In nucleotides, the CDR3 is TGCGCCAGCAGCGGCGGTTTGGTGGTAGACACCGGGGAGCTGTTTTTT.